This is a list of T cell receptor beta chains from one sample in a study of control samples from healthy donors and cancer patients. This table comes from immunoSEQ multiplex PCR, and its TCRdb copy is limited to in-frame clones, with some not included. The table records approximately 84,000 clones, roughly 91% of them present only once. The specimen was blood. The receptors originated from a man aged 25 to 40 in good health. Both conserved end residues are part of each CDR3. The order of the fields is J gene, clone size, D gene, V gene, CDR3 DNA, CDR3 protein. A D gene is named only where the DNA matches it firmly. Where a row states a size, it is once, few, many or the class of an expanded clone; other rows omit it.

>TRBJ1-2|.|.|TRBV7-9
TGTGCCAGCAGCTTAGCGCGGGGTGGAAGCTATGGCTACACCTTC
CASSLARGGSYGYTF
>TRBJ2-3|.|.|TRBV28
TGTGCCAGCAGTCCACTGGGGGAGGCAGACACAGATACGCAGTATTTT
CASSPLGEADTDTQYF
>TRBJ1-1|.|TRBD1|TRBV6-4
TGTGCCAGCAGTGAGACAGGGTGGGATACTGAAGCTTTCTTT
CASSETGWDTEAFF
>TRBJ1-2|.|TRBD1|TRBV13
TGTGCCAGCAGCTTAACGTGGTCCAGGACAGGCAAGCACTATGGCTACACCTTC
CASSLTWSRTGKHYGYTF
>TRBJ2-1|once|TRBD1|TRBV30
TGTGCCTGGAGTAAAGCCGGGACAGTTTACAATGAGCAGTTCTTC
CAWSKAGTVYNEQFF
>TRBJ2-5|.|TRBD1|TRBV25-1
TGTGCCAGCAGTGACCCAAAGGACAGGGGGGGCGAGACCCAGTACTTC
CASSDPKDRGGETQYF
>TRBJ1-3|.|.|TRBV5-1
TGCGCCAGCAGCTTGGGTTACGGAGGACTTGGAAACACCATATATTTT
CASSLGYGGLGNTIYF
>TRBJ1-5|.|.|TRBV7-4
TGTGCCAGCAGCTCACAGGGTTATAGCAATCAGCCCCAGCATTTT
CASSSQGYSNQPQHF
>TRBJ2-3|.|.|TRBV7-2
TGTGCCAGCAGCTTAGCGGGGGGCACCACAGATACGCAGTATTTT
CASSLAGGTTDTQYF
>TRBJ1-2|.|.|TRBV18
TGTGCCAGCTCACCACTGGACAAGTCTGGCTACACCTTC
CASSPLDKSGYTF
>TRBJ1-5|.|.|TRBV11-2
TGTGCCAGCAGCTTAGCCAGGGACTATCAGCCCCAGCATTTT
CASSLARDYQPQHF
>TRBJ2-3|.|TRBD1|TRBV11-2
TGTGCCAGCAGCTCGGGGACAGGGACGAGCACAGATACGCAGTATTTT
CASSSGTGTSTDTQYF
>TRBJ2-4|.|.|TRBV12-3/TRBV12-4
TGTGCCAGCAGTCCTGAAGCCCGGGACATTCAGTACTTC
CASSPEARDIQYF
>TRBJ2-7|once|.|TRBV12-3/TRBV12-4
TGTGCCAGCAGTTTATCCGGGGGCTACGAGCAGTACTTC
CASSLSGGYEQYF